This TCR beta chain was sequenced for a study of technical replicates of blood from four donors. Germline loops: CDR1 ENHRY, CDR2 SYGVKD. The V segment lost 3 bases and the J segment 2 bases; nucleotides outside the gene matches: 7. The CDR3 spans 16 residues. The method was immunoSEQ multiplex PCR; TCRdb's version includes in-frame clones alone and lacks a portion of them. This sample carries about 90,000 clones, 85% to 95% of them seen once, and the ten largest clones take about 0.24%. This sequence joins TRBV10-3 and TRBJ2-5; 9 positions match TRBD2. This receptor was obtained from a human donor in good health. Material for sequencing was T cells isolated from PBMCs. In DNA form, the CDR3 reads TGTGCCATCAGTGAAATTAGCGGGAGTTATCAAGAGACCCAGTACTTC. This translates into CAISEISGSYQETQYF.